This T cell receptor beta chain comes out of a study of vaccination and CD4 T cells after COVID-19. Sequence data for DNA of cultured CD4+ T cells were generated by the Oncomine TCR Beta short-read assay. TCRdb reprocessed the PCR reads via MiXCR and lists one record per CDR3 protein. This sample carries roughly 24,000 distinct CDR3 sequences, under 70% of them seen once, and the ten largest clones take around 5%. Concerning this clonotype itself: Its antigen is not identified.

The treatment here: approximately nine-day PBMC culture with coronavirus spike peptide pools or control peptides (ViraFEST assay). Material: CD4+ T cells from blood, cultured in vitro. The sequence was collected from a human donor who had recovered from COVID-19.

CDR3 coding DNA: TGCGCCAGCAGCCTAGAGGGACAGGGAAGAAGAGAGACCCAGTACTTC. It translates to CASSLEGQGRRETQYF. The J gene is TRBJ2-5, the V gene TRBV5-1; 9 bases are a match to TRBD1. Germline V lookup: CDR1 SGHRS, CDR2 YFSETQ. The CDR3 runs 16 residues. The V gene end was trimmed by 4 bases and the J gene end by 4 bases; junction bases not matched to a gene: 11.